Sequencing of this TCR beta chain was carried out in a study of cytomegalovirus exposure and HLA in healthy donors (dated by TCRdb to 2017 to 2019). A note on the overall study: The approximately 710 repertoires of the first cohort and the approximately 130 validation repertoires were produced on the same platform, according to a later analysis. Besides the first cohort of 666 subjects, a separate validation cohort made up of about 120 different subjects was used. High-throughput TCR immunosequencing, statistical association of individual TCRs with disease status, and machine learning were combined to predict cytomegalovirus infection status. The study aimed to test whether cataloging public T cell receptors could reveal signatures of past pathogen exposure. Broader findings and caveats from the paper: All 120 or so repertoires were used to score co-occurrence in the validation cohort in a later analysis, because that analysis had no HLA typing for the cohort. In the study, about 150 TCR beta chains were listed as associated with cytomegalovirus. It was suggested by the authors that the approach could potentially be generalized to other disease states and immunological phenotypes. A later analysis found that TCRs clustered in the first cohort also tended to co-occur in the 95 to 150 validation repertoires, with more than 90% of cluster scores above 0. Cytomegalovirus status was reported to be diagnosed by the classifier with high specificity and sensitivity in both the original and validation cohorts. Most TCR sequences were observed very rarely across donors, whereas some public TCRs were present in many individuals. A few of the identified cytomegalovirus-associated TCR beta chains were confirmed in vitro to be specific for cytomegalovirus antigens.

Details on this clone: The specificity of this receptor is unknown. No quality values exist for individual bases; no much larger clone is one base distant.

The CDR3 numbers 15 residues from cysteine through phenylalanine. The CDR3 DNA has 45 bases and is translated from base 1. The germline ends are 14 bases apart after V is trimmed by 5 bases and J by 3 bases. Based on the germline V gene (reference sequence), the CDR1 and CDR2 sequences are MNHEY and SMNVEV. Separate from the roughly 700-subject first cohort, the validation cohort of 120 subjects was the group to which the donors belonged. The library was prepared using the immunoSEQ multiplex PCR assay. For the original study's pipeline: A statistical classification framework was built for diagnosing cytomegalovirus status from the catalog of TCR beta chain sequences. This immuneACCESS table, as held by TCRdb, lists in-frame sequences with V and J called but not all clones. Of the missing ones, under half trace to an unresolved V gene in checked studies; the others have no known cause. V and J calls and clone size are copied from that table; D and trimming were computed from the DNA. Counted in this sample were around 200,000 clones; roughly 80% of them appeared once. The ten largest clonotypes hold approximately 2.9% of the sample.

Sequencing input: PBMCs. This TCR was recovered from a woman aged 18-29 years in good health and CMV-seropositive. The chain is encoded by TRBV27 joined to TRBJ1-5; a tentative D call is TRBD1 (6 bases match). The DNA is as follows: TGTGCCAGCAGTCCTCCCACAGGGACCAATCAGCCCCAGCATTTT. Its translation reads: CASSPPTGTNQPQHF.